This entry describes one TCR beta chain. The specificity of this receptor is unknown. Nothing much larger sits one base from this clone, and base qualities are not available. The cysteine opens and the phenylalanine closes a CDR3 of 15 amino acids. Of all the DNA, just the CDR3 is kept, 45 bases in frame from base 1. V loses 5 bases of germline sequence and J loses 6 bases, and the interval between the two ends is 18 bases. From a lookup of the germline V gene, CDR1 and CDR2 are SGHVS and FQNEAQ. In total, 500 to 700 healthy bone marrow donors made up the cohort. All cohort members were sampled while nominally healthy, although unrecorded immune exposures were likely present. The donor tested CMV seropositive, placing the donor among the 250 to 350 seropositive members of the cohort. A peripheral blood sample was collected from each donor, and TCR beta sequencing was performed on peripheral blood mononuclear cells. Genomic DNA extraction from the blood cell samples was performed with the Qiagen DNeasy Blood Extraction Kit.

This sample was included in a study of cytomegalovirus exposure and HLA in healthy donors (dated by TCRdb to 2016 to 2017). Study-level background: In an earlier analysis of under 600 of the donors, 276 Gb of sequence data and 90 million to 120 million unique TCR beta sequences from about 179 million T cells were reported. Roughly 300 gigabases of sequencing data and around 80 million unique TCR sequences made up an early release that covered some 640 HLA-typed donors. Of the 300 to 400 genotyped donors, over 70% fell in the genetic ancestry cluster associated with self-reported Caucasian donors. The study aimed to test whether signatures of past pathogen exposure could be identified by cataloging public T cell receptors. The study used immunosequencing to profile the T cell repertoires of approximately 640 subjects and linked those repertoires to cytomegalovirus serostatus. Besides the first cohort of 666 subjects, a separate validation cohort made up of roughly 130 different subjects was used. To predict cytomegalovirus infection status, the study combined high-throughput TCR immunosequencing, statistical association of individual TCRs with disease status, and machine learning. A later analysis re-examined previously published TCR beta repertoires from several hundred donors and added high-resolution HLA genotyping to investigate patterns of TCR occurrence. Rather than using new phenotypic data, the later analysis identified candidate immune exposures from TCR beta sequences and from how often those sequences occurred across donors. An earlier analysis of several hundred of the donors applied high-throughput TCR beta sequencing to assess whether each TCR beta V gene segment acted as functional or pseudogenic. Donor age, sex, ethnicity and CMV serostatus were compiled alongside the repertoire data. Genome-wide SNP genotypes for about 65% of the 666 donors were used in a later genetic analysis, which treated that subset as a discovery cohort. All discovery cohort repertoires had been generated on a single sequencing platform. HLA typing covered class I and class II loci at four-digit resolution. The number of typed donors differed by locus: roughly 629-630 for A, B, C, DRB1 and DQB1; approximately 520 for DQA1; approximately 610 for DPA1; and 400 to 480 for DPB1. Because of strong linkage in the cohort, roughly five DR-DQ haplotypes were treated as single units for association and clustering. Among about 410 genotyped donors of the cohort, an average of roughly 230,000 unique TCR beta nucleotide sequences was sequenced per donor, of which approximately 18% were non-productive. What the work shows at the level of the full study, not this receptor alone: According to a later analysis, most CMV-associated TCR beta chains appeared to be HLA-restricted, and the HLA associations seemed to be driven largely by CMV exposure. The classifier was reported to diagnose cytomegalovirus status with high specificity and sensitivity in both the original and validation cohorts. A few of the identified cytomegalovirus-associated TCR beta chains were confirmed in vitro to be specific for cytomegalovirus antigens. Some IMGT-functional V segments, including TRBV6-2 and TRBV6-3, could not be told apart with the 87-base-pair reads, so those segments were excluded. While some public TCRs were present in many individuals, most TCR sequences turned up only very rarely across donors. Roughly uniform sequencing depth across donors was assumed in presence/absence analyses, although this assumption may not hold. A cluster of highly shared sequence variants was judged likely to be a technical artifact of the sequencing pipeline. Specific HLA alleles were associated with 15,000 to 20,000 TCR beta sequences at a false discovery rate of 0.05 in a later analysis. The authors suggested that the approach could potentially be extended to other disease states and immunological phenotypes. A later genetic analysis associated a missense DCLRE1C variant with V-gene and J-gene trimming of TCR beta chains, and an independent cohort replicated the association. Broadly in line with IMGT annotations, most TCR beta V segments showed up in productive rearrangements about 87% or about 30% of the time in an earlier analysis of around 600 of the donors. When HLA alleles, especially DR and DQ, strongly co-occurred, attributing TCR associations to individual alleles was difficult. In a later genetic analysis, fewer N-insertions in productive TCRs were reported among donors in an Asian-associated ancestry cluster than the roughly 640-donor mean. In a later analysis, several top co-occurrence clusters were reported to appear linked to parvovirus B19, influenza, CMV and Epstein-Barr virus. CMV serostatus was the only immune exposure information available for the cohort. In a later analysis, HLA-associated TCR beta chains were found to be more clonally expanded and to have lower generation probabilities than equally common non-associated chains. In the study, some 180 TCR beta chains were listed as associated with cytomegalovirus. Because HLA typing was unavailable for some donors at each locus, only the typed subset was used in association tests. A later analysis found that TCR association rates varied across HLA loci, with DRB1 alleles showing the most associated TCRs and HLA-C alleles the fewest. Correlated functional status among segregating V segments might reflect linkage disequilibrium, but an unknown experimental factor could not be ruled out. Only TCR beta chains were sequenced in this cohort, and the absence of alpha or paired-chain data limited detectable features. The earlier analysis of approximately 590 of the donors excluded 15 to 20 rarely observed V segments, including chromosome 9 orphons, because counts were too low. A further reported finding was that TCR beta sequences accurately predicted the HLA-A and HLA-B alleles for most subjects in the first cohort.

Libraries came from the immunoSEQ multiplex PCR assay. A mixture of 60 forward primers for TCR Vbeta segments and 13 reverse primers for TCR Jbeta segments was used in the multiplex PCR. The CDR3 region of rearranged TCR beta genes was amplified from genomic DNA with a multiplex PCR assay. The Illumina HiSeq System was used to sequence the amplified TCR beta libraries as 87-base-pair reads. The published analysis was carried out like this. Across the 670 or so repertoires, a later analysis counted tens of millions of unique TCR beta chains, roughly 11 million of which were shared by at least two donors. To remove PCR and sequencing errors, raw reads were error-corrected and collapsed into unique sequences using a nearest-neighbor algorithm that merged closely related sequences. V, D and J gene segments were assigned by aligning CDR3 sequences to IMGT reference sequences. For a sequence to be retained, a match of at least six nucleotides was required to both a V gene segment and a J gene segment. A rearrangement counted as productive if the CDR3 had no stop codons and remained in frame with V and J, and every other rearrangement counted as non-productive. Following IMGT convention, CDR3 was defined as the stretch from the second conserved V-encoded cysteine up to the conserved J-encoded phenylalanine. Sequences without an unambiguous match to a single V gene segment were excluded from the earlier analysis of a few hundred of the donors. In an earlier analysis of more than 500 of the donors, a V segment was called functional when productive rearrangements were above 56.7%, and segregating when the standard deviation between donors exceeded 5%. A statistical classification framework was built for diagnosing cytomegalovirus status from the catalog of TCR beta chain sequences. In a later analysis, TCR nucleotide sequences were compared against IMGT/GENE-DB human TR gene sequences so that V and J genes could be assigned. Using the TCRdist pipeline, a later analysis assigned CDR3 sequences along with most-parsimonious VDJ recombination scenarios. A later analysis defined each TCR beta chain by its CDR3 amino acid sequence plus V-gene family, and excluded reads lacking a unique V-gene family. A later analysis removed 450 to 600 highly shared, low-generation-probability nucleotide sequences to deal with suspected cross-contamination and a sequencing artifact. In a later analysis, a clonal expansion index was calculated for each public chain from normalized within-repertoire ranks of inferred template counts. In a later analysis, generation probabilities were computed with a VDJ recombination model fitted to out-of-frame rearrangements, and the resulting probabilities were checked against IGoR. Hypergeometric tests were used in a later analysis to score TCR-TCR, TCR-HLA and TCR-CMV co-occurrence, with a repertoire-size bias correction applied to the TCR pairs. To estimate false discovery rates, a later analysis permuted the HLA or CMV assignments 20 times. In a later analysis, co-occurring TCRs were grouped using DBSCAN, with TCRdist sequence similarity added in when clustering inside HLA-allele-positive subsets. Co-occurrence clustering excluded repertoires with fewer than 30,000 or more than 120,000 public chains, plus five with anomalous nucleotide sharing. TCRdb carries this immuneACCESS record with in-frame sequences only. Its versions omit some clonotypes, under half of them owing to an unresolved V gene in the studies checked, with the rest unexplained. D and trimming were read from the DNA, whereas the V and J calls and clone size are those reported in that table. Counted in this sample were more than 150,000 clones; roughly 88% of them appeared once. Roughly 10% of the sample comes from the top ten.

The receptor's source is a man between 18 and 29 years old in good health and CMV-seropositive. Sequenced material: PBMCs. The V and J segments used are TRBV7-8 and TRBJ2-3, and perhaps TRBD1 as D gene, on 7 matching bases. The CDR3 loop reads CASSPWQGGLDTQYF. The base sequence is TGTGCCAGCAGCCCATGGCAGGGGGGCTTGGATACGCAGTATTTT.